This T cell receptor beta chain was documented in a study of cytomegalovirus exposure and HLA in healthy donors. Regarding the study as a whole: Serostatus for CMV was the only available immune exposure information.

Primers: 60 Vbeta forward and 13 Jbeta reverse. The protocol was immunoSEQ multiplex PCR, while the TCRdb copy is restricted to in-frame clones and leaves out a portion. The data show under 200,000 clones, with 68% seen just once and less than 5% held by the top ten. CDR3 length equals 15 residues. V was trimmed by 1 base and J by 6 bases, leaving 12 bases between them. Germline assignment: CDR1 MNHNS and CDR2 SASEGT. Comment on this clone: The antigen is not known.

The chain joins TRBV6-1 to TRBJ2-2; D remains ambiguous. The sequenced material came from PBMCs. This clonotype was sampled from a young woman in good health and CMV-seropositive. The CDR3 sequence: CASSEGFERAGELFF. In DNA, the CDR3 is TGTGCCAGCAGTGAAGGATTTGAAAGAGCCGGGGAGCTGTTTTTT.